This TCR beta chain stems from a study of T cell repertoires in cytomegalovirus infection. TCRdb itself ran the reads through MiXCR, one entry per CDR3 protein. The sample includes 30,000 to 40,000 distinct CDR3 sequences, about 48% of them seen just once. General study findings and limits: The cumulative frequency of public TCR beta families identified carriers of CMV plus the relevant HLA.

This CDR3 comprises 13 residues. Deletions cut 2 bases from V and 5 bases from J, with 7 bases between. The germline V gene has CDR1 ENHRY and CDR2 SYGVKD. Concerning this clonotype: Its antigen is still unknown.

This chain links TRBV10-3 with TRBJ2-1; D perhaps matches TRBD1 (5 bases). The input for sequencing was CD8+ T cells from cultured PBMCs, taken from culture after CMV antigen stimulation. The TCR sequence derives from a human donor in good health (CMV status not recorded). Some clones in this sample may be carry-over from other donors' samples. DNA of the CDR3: TGTGCCATCAGTGAGAGGGGTAACAATGAGCAGTTCTTC. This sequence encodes CAISERGNNEQFF.